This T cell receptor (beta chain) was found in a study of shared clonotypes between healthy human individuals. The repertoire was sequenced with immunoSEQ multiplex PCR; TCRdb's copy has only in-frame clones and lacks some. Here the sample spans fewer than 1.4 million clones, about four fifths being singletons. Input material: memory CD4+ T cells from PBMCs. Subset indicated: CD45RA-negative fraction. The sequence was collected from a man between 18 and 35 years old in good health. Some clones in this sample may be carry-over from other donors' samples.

The DNA of the CDR3 is TGTGCCAGCAGCTTGGTCACCCCGGGACCCCAGGGATCCTACGAGCAGTACTTC. Its translation: CASSLVTPGPQGSYEQYF. This chain connects TRBV5-6 to TRBJ2-7; D is possibly TRBD1 or TRBD2 (5 bases each). CDR3 length: 18 residues. Trimming took 0 bases from V and 1 from J, leaving 20 bases between them. Per germline, CDR1 SGHDT and CDR2 YYEEEE.